What follows describes a single T cell receptor beta chain. Per the original data handling: Amplification with reference gene primers provided the estimates of nucleated cell counts. Sequencing was performed with immunoSEQ multiplex PCR; in TCRdb, only in-frame clones are kept and a portion is missing. V and J calls and clone size are those listed in that table; D and trimming were worked out from the DNA. The repertoire holds about 360,000 clones, with 70% to 90% as singletons. This entry is derived from a study of blood T cell repertoires in COVID-19. Overall study: Samples of COVID-19 (acute and convalescent) were obtained from the United States, Italy and Spain. T cells, B-cell-depleted T cells, or PBMCs provided the cDNA or gDNA that served as material.

A Seattle source enrolled patients during active infection and followed them longitudinally. Germline V gives CDR1 LNHDA, CDR2 SQIVND (reference sequence). CDR3 length: 13 residues. V lost 1 base and J 4 bases, leaving 8 bases between the germline ends. The TCR comes from a woman aged 55-70 years with COVID-19, enrolled during active disease. The V and J genes are TRBV19 and TRBJ2-7; D call uncertain. Sample: peripheral blood. CDR3 loop: CASSIGRQYEQYF. The CDR3 DNA reads as TGTGCCAGTAGTATAGGGCGGCAGTACGAGCAGTACTTC.